The next 10 T cell receptor beta chains were all read from a single sample in a study of blood T cell repertoires in COVID-19. This table comes from immunoSEQ multiplex PCR, and its TCRdb copy is limited to in-frame clones, with some not included. The sample lists about 110,000 clones, around 90% occurring once. The sequencing sample was made of peripheral blood. These receptors all come from a woman aged 45 to 65 with acute or convalescent COVID-19.

The gene calls are TRBV30 and TRBJ1-4, with 7 nucleotides matching TRBD1. Germline loops: CDR1 GTSNPN, CDR2 SVGIG (reference sequence). There are 13 residues in the CDR3. Trimming removed 8 bases from V and 7 bases from J; junction bases left unmatched: 10. This chain's CDR3 is CAGTGQLIEKLFF. CDR3 bases: TGTGCCGGAACGGGACAGCTGATTGAAAAACTGTTTTTT.

In its sample, this clone was seen a few times. The chain has TRBV24-1 and TRBJ2-1, with TRBD2 matching 7 bases. The V gene end was trimmed by 2 bases and the J gene end by 9 bases; junction bases not matched to a gene: 0. CDR1 is KGHDR and CDR2 is SFDVKD in the germline V gene. The CDR3 contains 12 residues. CDR3 amino acids: CATSDWGGEQFF. The DNA for the CDR3 is TGTGCCACCAGTGATTGGGGGGGTGAGCAGTTCTTC.

J is TRBJ2-7 and V is TRBV6-5; TRBD1 might be the D (5 bases). Germline CDR1 is MNHEY and CDR2 is SVGAGI. The V gene lost 8 bases and the J gene lost 4 bases, with 15 bases spanning the gap. CDR3 size: 13 residues. The CDR3 loop is CASADRPTYEQYF. CDR3 nucleotides: TGTGCCAGCGCAGACAGACCTACATACGAGCAGTACTTC.

This clone was counted once. The CDR3 nucleotides are TGCGCCAGCAGCACGGGACAGGAGCTCAATGAGCAGTTCTTC. This codes for CASSTGQELNEQFF. The chain uses TRBV5-1 and TRBJ2-1; 8 bases are shared with TRBD1. The CDR3 runs to 14 residues. Germline V gives CDR1 SGHRS, CDR2 YFSETQ. V lost 4 bases and J lost 6; bases outside the gene matches: 6.

This chain links TRBV5-1 with TRBJ2-7; D remains unclear. Between the trimmed V and J ends, which lost 4 bases and 1 base, there was a span of 9 bases. This CDR3 has 13 amino acids. The germline CDR1 and CDR2 sequences are SGHRS and YFSETQ. CDR3 in amino acids: CASSTPNSYEQYF. CDR3 DNA: TGCGCCAGCAGCACTCCTAATTCCTACGAGCAGTACTTC.

V usage is TRBV2 and J usage is TRBJ1-1; D remains ambiguous. Germline V gene sequence: CDR1 SNHLY, CDR2 FYNNEI. The CDR3 runs 11 residues. Between the trimmed V and J ends, which lost 4 bases and 7 bases, there was a span of 7 bases. The CDR3 spells CASSGRLEAFF. In nucleotides, the CDR3 is TGTGCCAGCAGTGGCAGACTTGAAGCTTTCTTT. The whole variable domain, remainder taken from reference TRBV2 and TRBJ1-1, is EPEVTQTPSHQVTQMGQEVILRCVPISNHLYFYWYRQILGQKVEFLVSFYNNEISEKSEIFDDQFSVERPDGSNFTLKIRSTKLEDSAMYFCASSGRLEAFFGQGTRLTVV.

This sequence joins TRBV30 and TRBJ2-2, with 7 bases fitting TRBD1. V was pared by 0 bases and J by 3 bases, with 4 bases of the junction left unmatched. CDR3 length: 15 amino acids. CDR1 GTSNPN and CDR2 SVGIG come from the germline V gene (reference sequence). CDR3: CAWSVVDRHTGELFF. The CDR3 nucleotides read TGTGCCTGGAGTGTGGTGGACAGGCACACCGGGGAGCTGTTTTTT.

The V gene is TRBV5-1, the J gene TRBJ1-2; a weak D match, TRBD1 (6 bases). V lost 1 base and J 6 bases, leaving 16 bases between the germline ends. The CDR3 consists of 15 residues. Per the germline V gene, CDR1 is SGHRS and CDR2 is YFSETQ. This CDR3 is CASSLWNRVSDGYTF. Here the CDR3 DNA reads TGCGCCAGCAGCTTGTGGAACAGGGTGTCGGATGGCTACACCTTC.

The chain combines TRBV25-1 with TRBJ2-5, with D maybe TRBD2 (6 bases). In germline, CDR1 is MGHDK, CDR2 SYGVNS. Trimming took off 5 bases at V and 5 bases at J, with 24 bases between the two ends. The CDR3 has 17 residues. The CDR3: CASSLSGLHNPHETQYF. DNA of the CDR3: TGTGCCAGCAGTCTGTCGGGACTGCACAACCCTCATGAGACCCAGTACTTC. The entire variable domain, with the rest obtained from reference TRBV25-1 and TRBJ2-5, is as follows: EADIYQTPRYLVIGTGKKITLECSQTMGHDKMYWYQQDPGMELHLIHYSYGVNSTEKGDLSSESTVSRIRTEHFPLTLESARPSHTSQYLCASSLSGLHNPHETQYFGPGTRLLVL.

This chain joins TRBV5-1 and TRBJ2-5; D not resolved. Germline assignment: CDR1 SGHRS and CDR2 YFSETQ. The V end lost 4 bases, the J end lost 5 bases, and 15 bases lay between the germline ends. The CDR3 has 14 amino acids. DNA for the CDR3: TGCGCCAGCAGCACAGTCGGTTTTGGGGAGACCCAGTACTTC. This sequence encodes CASSTVGFGETQYF.